The TCR beta chain described here comes from a study of human T cells and chemical hapten exposure. Study-wide context: TCR yield per sample varied, mainly due to pooled library volumes. Study-level points and caveats: There was no change with DPC sensitization in TCRs above 1 in 1000 frequency.

This CDR3 has 15 amino acids. Trimming shortened V by 4 bases and J by 3 bases, and 15 bases separated the two germline ends. Germline V CDR1 and CDR2: SGHVS, FNYEAQ. Unfractionated whole blood yielded the extracted total RNA. During construction of the library, unique molecular identifiers were attached to individual cDNA molecules for quantitative, reproducible TCR counting. In the original processing: From roughly 23,000 to 640,000 TCRs were found per sample, with a median of about 96,000. TCRdb ran MiXCR on the reads and lists one entry per CDR3 protein. The V and J calls, along with clone size, are taken from TCRdb and not from the paper's own processing. The repertoire holds roughly 120,000 distinct CDR3 sequences, less than 10% seen once, with roughly 1.3% in the top ten. This clonotype was counted ten times or more. Its antigen is not identified.

Source material: whole blood. The chain is built from TRBV7-6 and TRBJ1-1; D is possibly TRBD1 (5 bases). This clonotype was obtained from a human donor in good health. Some clones in this sample may be carry-over from other donors' samples. The CDR3 sequence is CASSYKAGGYTEAFF. In DNA, the CDR3 is TGTGCCAGCAGCTATAAGGCGGGGGGGTACACTGAAGCTTTCTTT.